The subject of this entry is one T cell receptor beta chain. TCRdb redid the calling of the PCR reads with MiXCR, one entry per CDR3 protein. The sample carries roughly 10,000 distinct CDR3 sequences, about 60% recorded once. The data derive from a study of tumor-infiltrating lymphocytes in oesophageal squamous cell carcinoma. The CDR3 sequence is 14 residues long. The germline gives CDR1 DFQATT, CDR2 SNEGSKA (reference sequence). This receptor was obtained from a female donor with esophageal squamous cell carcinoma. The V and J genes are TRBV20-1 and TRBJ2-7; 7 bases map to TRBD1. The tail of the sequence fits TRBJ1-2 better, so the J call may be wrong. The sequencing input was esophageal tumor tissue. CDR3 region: CSAKPGQPLYGYTF. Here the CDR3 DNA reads TGCAGTGCTAAGCCGGGACAGCCTCTCTATGGCTACACCTTC.